These T cell receptor beta chains were read from a single sample in a study of shared clonotypes between healthy human individuals. Only in-frame clones appear in the TCRdb table, and some are missing; sequencing was by immunoSEQ multiplex PCR. The table records some 690,000 clones, about 92% of them present only once. Input material: memory CD8+ T cells from PBMCs. The receptors originated from a man aged 18-30 years in good health. Some clones in this sample may be carry-over from other donors' samples. Each CDR3 is given with its conserved first and last residue. D genes are given only for firm matches. The listing skips clone size in some rows; elsewhere it reads once, few, many or a size class.

j_call | d_call | v_call | clone_size | cdr3_aa | cdr3_nt
TRBJ2-1 | . | TRBV7-9 | . | CASSPVLAAYNEQFF | TGTGCCAGCAGCCCTGTGCTGGCGGCGTACAATGAGCAGTTCTTC
TRBJ2-6 | . | TRBV4-3 | . | CASSQDIGGMTSGANVLTF | TGCGCCAGCAGCCAAGATATCGGGGGTATGACCTCTGGGGCCAACGTCCTGACTTTC
TRBJ2-3 | . | TRBV28 | . | CASSLFRVVRTDTQYF | TGTGCCAGCAGTTTATTCAGAGTAGTGCGGACAGATACGCAGTATTTT
TRBJ1-2 | . | TRBV4-2 | . | CASSLGQGNGYTF | TGTGCCAGCAGCTTGGGTCAGGGGAATGGCTACACCTTC
TRBJ2-1 | . | TRBV5-4 | . | CASSYNSRSNEQFF | TGTGCCAGCAGCTACAATTCTCGGTCCAATGAGCAGTTCTTC
TRBJ2-1 | TRBD2 | TRBV5-1 | . | CASSLVPQGYGRPGLIDEQFF | TGCGCCAGCAGCTTGGTACCCCAGGGTTACGGGAGGCCGGGTTTAATCGATGAGCAGTTCTTC
TRBJ1-1 | . | TRBV19 | . | CASSIRVGEAFF | TGTGCCAGTAGTATAAGGGTGGGTGAAGCTTTCTTT
TRBJ2-1 | TRBD1 | TRBV7-9 | . | CASSFPGQGVNEQFF | TGTGCCAGCAGCTTTCCCGGACAGGGGGTGAATGAGCAGTTCTTC
TRBJ2-7 | TRBD2 | TRBV6-5 | . | CASSERGDEDEQYF | TGTGCCAGCAGCGAACGGGGGGACGAAGACGAGCAGTACTTC
TRBJ2-7 | . | TRBV11-2 | . | CASSSGTLSYEQYF | TGTGCCAGCAGCTCCGGGACTCTTTCCTACGAGCAGTACTTC
TRBJ1-4 | TRBD1 | TRBV7-6 | . | CASSLGPRTGGTNEKLFF | TGTGCCAGCAGCTTAGGTCCTCGGACAGGGGGCACTAATGAAAAACTGTTTTTT
TRBJ2-7 | . | TRBV27 | . | CASSLLSPSYEQYF | TGTGCCAGCAGTTTATTATCCCCCTCCTACGAGCAGTACTTC
TRBJ1-5 | . | TRBV27 | . | CASSFIRDSNQPQHF | TGTGCCAGCAGTTTCATACGGGATAGCAATCAGCCCCAGCATTTT
TRBJ2-2 | . | TRBV25-1 | . | CASERAGELFF | TGTGCCTCCGAAAGGGCCGGGGAGCTGTTTTTT
TRBJ2-1 | . | TRBV9 | . | CASSVAGRSHYNEQFF | TGTGCCAGCAGCGTAGCTGGGCGGAGCCACTACAATGAGCAGTTCTTC
TRBJ1-1 | . | TRBV19 | . | CASSISGSLTEAFF | TGTGCCAGTAGTATTTCGGGGAGTCTCACTGAAGCTTTCTTT
TRBJ1-5 | TRBD1 | TRBV9 | few | CASSAGTDNQPQHF | TGTGCCAGCAGCGCGGGGACAGACAATCAGCCCCAGCATTTT
TRBJ2-7 | TRBD1 | TRBV27 | . | CASSPHMRGHGEQYF | TGTGCCAGCAGTCCTCACATGAGGGGGCATGGCGAGCAGTACTTC
TRBJ2-1 | TRBD2 | TRBV28 | . | CASSFAGVHNEQFF | TGTGCCAGCAGTTTCGCGGGGGTCCACAATGAGCAGTTCTTC
TRBJ1-2 | TRBD1 | TRBV5-1 | . | CASSLVPTGGGLGYGYTF | TGCGCCAGCAGCTTGGTCCCCACAGGGGGAGGGCTAGGCTATGGCTACACCTTC
TRBJ2-3 | . | TRBV19 | . | CASLGSGTDTQYF | TGTGCCAGTCTGGGCTCCGGCACAGATACGCAGTATTTT
TRBJ2-1 | . | TRBV5-4 | . | CASSLGDLRNSYNEQFF | TGTGCCAGCAGCTTGGGGGACCTTAGGAACTCCTACAATGAGCAGTTCTTC
TRBJ1-5 | . | TRBV28 | . | CASSLGLRNQPQHF | TGTGCCAGCAGTTTAGGGCTAAGAAATCAGCCCCAGCATTTT
TRBJ1-4 | . | TRBV7-9 | . | CASSPGTATNEKLFF | TGTGCCAGCAGCCCAGGGACCGCAACTAATGAAAAACTGTTTTTT
TRBJ2-1 | . | TRBV7-9 | . | CASSLGTINEQFF | TGTGCCAGCAGCTTAGGCACGATCAATGAGCAGTTCTTC
TRBJ2-1 | . | TRBV21-1 | . | CASSKWELAGVLPPEQFF | TGTGCCAGCAGCAAATGGGAACTAGCGGGAGTTCTCCCTCCTGAGCAGTTCTTC
TRBJ1-1 | . | TRBV15 | . | CATSREGPLSDTEAFF | TGTGCCACCAGCAGAGAGGGACCGCTAAGTGACACTGAAGCTTTCTTT
TRBJ2-2 | . | TRBV28 | . | CATRPHMNTGELFF | TGTGCCACCCGCCCCCATATGAACACCGGGGAGCTGTTTTTT
TRBJ2-7 | TRBD2 | TRBV4-1 | . | CASSPNGMGLAGDLYEQYF | TGCGCCAGCAGCCCGAATGGGATGGGGCTAGCGGGAGACCTCTACGAGCAGTACTTC
TRBJ2-1 | TRBD1 | TRBV28 | . | CASSPQGARYNEQFF | TGTGCCAGCAGTCCACAGGGGGCGAGATACAATGAGCAGTTCTTC
TRBJ1-4 | . | TRBV27 | . | CASSFAGEPKLFF | TGTGCCAGCAGTTTTGCAGGCGAACCTAAACTGTTTTTT
TRBJ2-7 | . | TRBV27 | . | CASSFSPSYEQYF | TGTGCCAGCAGTTTTTCCCCGTCCTACGAGCAGTACTTC
TRBJ2-3 | TRBD1 | TRBV27 | once | CASTHDRVGADTQYF | TGTGCCAGCACCCACGACAGGGTAGGCGCAGATACGCAGTATTTT
TRBJ1-3 | TRBD1 | TRBV10-3 | . | CAISVGQVRSGNTIYF | TGTGCCATCAGTGTCGGACAGGTCCGGTCTGGAAACACCATATATTTT
TRBJ1-1 | . | TRBV28 | . | CASIPPMNTEAFF | TGTGCCAGCATACCGCCCATGAACACTGAAGCTTTCTTT
TRBJ1-1 | . | TRBV6-5 | . | CASSYPPGNTEAFF | TGTGCCAGCAGTTACCCCCCAGGGAACACTGAAGCTTTCTTT
TRBJ2-3 | . | TRBV19 | . | CASTPPGEELDTQYF | TGTGCCAGTACCCCCCCGGGGGAGGAGCTTGATACGCAGTATTTT
TRBJ1-1 | . | TRBV27 | few | CASIQTGLRTEAFF | TGTGCCAGCATTCAGACAGGCTTGAGAACTGAAGCTTTCTTT
TRBJ1-4 | . | TRBV7-8 | . | CASSLLGLNNEKLFF | TGTGCCAGCAGCTTACTTGGACTGAATAATGAAAAACTGTTTTTT
TRBJ2-7 | . | TRBV7-8 | . | CASSLQGWYEQYF | TGTGCCAGCAGCTTACAGGGTTGGTACGAGCAGTACTTC
TRBJ2-1 | TRBD2 | TRBV11-2 | . | CASSLLAGNEQFF | TGTGCCAGCAGCCTTCTAGCGGGCAATGAGCAGTTCTTC
TRBJ2-7 | . | TRBV6-5 | . | CASSGGLRNYEQYF | TGTGCCAGCAGTGGGGGACTGCGCAACTACGAGCAGTACTTC
TRBJ1-2 | . | TRBV19 | . | CASSPSTGNSYGYTF | TGTGCCAGTAGTCCCTCGACAGGAAATTCCTATGGCTACACCTTC
TRBJ2-7 | . | TRBV19 | many | CASSIGGTAYEQYF | TGTGCCAGTAGTATAGGAGGGACCGCCTACGAGCAGTACTTC
TRBJ2-1 | TRBD2 | TRBV6-6 | . | CASSYIWTSDEQFF | TGTGCCAGCAGTTACATCTGGACTAGCGATGAGCAGTTCTTC
TRBJ2-1 | TRBD2 | TRBV6-6 | . | CASSILAGTYNEQFF | TGTGCCAGCAGCATTCTAGCGGGAACCTACAATGAGCAGTTCTTC
TRBJ2-1 | . | TRBV6-5 | . | CASGPTGIEQFF | TGTGCCAGCGGACCCACAGGGATTGAGCAGTTCTTC
TRBJ2-7 | TRBD1 | TRBV9 | . | CASSPGQGYEQYF | TGTGCCAGCAGTCCGGGACAGGGGTACGAGCAGTACTTC
TRBJ2-2 | TRBD1 | TRBV27 | once | CASSAYDRGLTGELFF | TGTGCCAGCAGTGCATATGACAGGGGACTCACCGGGGAGCTGTTTTTT
TRBJ2-7 | TRBD2 | TRBV5-6 | . | CASSLELREGPHEQYF | TGTGCCAGCAGCTTGGAGCTGCGGGAGGGCCCCCACGAGCAGTACTTC
TRBJ2-7 | . | TRBV4-1 | . | CASSRGPRAAGEQYF | TGCGCCAGCAGCCGAGGGCCTCGGGCCGCGGGGGAGCAGTACTTC